Below are 5 T cell receptor beta chains sequenced from a single sample in a study of cytomegalovirus exposure and HLA in healthy donors. Primers: 60 Vbeta forward and 13 Jbeta reverse. Libraries were prepared by immunoSEQ multiplex PCR; TCRdb keeps only in-frame clonotypes and omits some of them. The sample has some 200,000 clones, about 81% seen once; the top ten hold 0.7% to 0.95%. Sequencing was carried out using PBMCs. These receptors came from a young woman in good health and CMV-seronegative.

J is TRBJ2-3 and V is TRBV5-1; D remains unclear. The CDR3 runs 14 residues. Trimming removed 5 bases from V and 4 bases from J, with 14 bases in between. The germline gives CDR1 SGHRS, CDR2 YFSETQ. CDR3: CASSSDSISDTQYF. CDR3 bases: TGCGCCAGCAGTTCTGACTCCATCTCAGATACGCAGTATTTT.

V gene TRBV27 combines with J gene TRBJ1-2; no reliable D call. The length of the CDR3 is 13 residues. The V and J ends lost 3 bases and 9 bases respectively, with 14 bases between them. From germline, CDR1 is MNHEY and CDR2 SMNVEV (reference sequence). CDR3 in amino acids: CASSFEGIGSYTF. CDR3 nucleotides: TGTGCCAGCAGTTTTGAAGGGATCGGGAGCTACACCTTC.

The chain has TRBV5-1 and TRBJ2-2; D is unresolved. Germline V gene sequence: CDR1 SGHRS, CDR2 YFSETQ. This CDR3 is built from 13 residues. The germline V and J ends were trimmed by 0 bases and 6 bases, with 6 bases remaining between them. The DNA for the CDR3 is TGCGCCAGCAGCTTGGAGACTGCCGGGGAGCTGTTTTTT. Translating it yields CASSLETAGELFF.

This chain uses TRBV12-5 with TRBJ2-3; D perhaps matches TRBD1 (5 bases). CDR3 length: 11 residues. Per the germline V gene, CDR1 is LGHNT and CDR2 is FRNRAP. Trimming shortened V by 7 bases and J by 6 bases, and 8 bases separated the two germline ends. For the CDR3, the DNA is TGTGCTAGTGCCTCAGGGGATACGCAGTATTTT. It codes for CASASGDTQYF.

J is TRBJ1-1 and V is TRBV2; no reliable D call. Trimming cost V 7 bases and J 3 bases, with 12 bases left between them. This CDR3 is 13 amino acids long. Germline V gene data show CDR1 as SNHLY and CDR2 as FYNNEI. CDR3 nucleotide sequence: TGTGCCAGCAAAGGAGTAACCTACACTGAAGCTTTCTTT. Its translation: CASKGVTYTEAFF.